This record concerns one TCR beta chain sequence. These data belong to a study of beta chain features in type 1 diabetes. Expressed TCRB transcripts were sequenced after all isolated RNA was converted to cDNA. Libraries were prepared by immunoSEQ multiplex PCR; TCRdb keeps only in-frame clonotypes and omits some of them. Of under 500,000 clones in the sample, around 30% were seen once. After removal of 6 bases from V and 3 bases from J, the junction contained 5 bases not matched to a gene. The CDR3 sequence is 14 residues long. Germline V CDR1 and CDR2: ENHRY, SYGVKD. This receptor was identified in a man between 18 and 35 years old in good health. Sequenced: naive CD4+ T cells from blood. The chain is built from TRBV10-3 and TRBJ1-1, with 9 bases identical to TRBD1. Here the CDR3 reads CAISRTGDDTEAFF. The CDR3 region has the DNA TGTGCCATCAGCCGGACAGGGGACGACACTGAAGCTTTCTTT.